Listed below are T cell receptor beta chains from one sample, sequenced in a study of beta chain features in type 1 diabetes. Here immunoSEQ multiplex PCR was the method, and the copy in TCRdb shows in-frame clones only, minus some. The data contain more than 300,000 clones, 10% to 15% of them singletons. The sample comprised naive CD4+ T cells from blood. All receptors derive from a man between 18 and 35 years old in good health. Both conserved end residues are trimmed from each CDR3.

cdr3_length	v_call	j_call	cdr3_aa
13	TRBV11-2	TRBJ1-5	ASSSTGQNNQPQH
13	TRBV6-6	TRBJ2-7	ASSPLGGGPNEQY
13	TRBV5-1	TRBJ2-1	ASSWAGQAYNEQF
10	TRBV19	TRBJ2-7	ATRDRVSEQY
13	TRBV7-2	TRBJ1-5	ASSLARPGEQPQH
12	TRBV5-1	TRBJ1-1	ASRPRQDRTEAF
10	TRBV6-5	TRBJ2-7	ASRRLEGEQY
13	TRBV7-6	TRBJ1-6	ASSLAGQGDSPLH
13	TRBV10-3	.	AISESVAGALEQY
13	TRBV7-2	TRBJ2-7	ASSLWLAGGSGQY
15	TRBV4-1	TRBJ2-5	ASSQVRDRGLRETQY
11	TRBV5-1	TRBJ2-7	ASSFPGSYEQY
11	TRBV28	TRBJ1-1	ASSRDSVTEAF
13	TRBV6-6	TRBJ1-5	ASSYLSGSNQPQH
14	TRBV4-3	TRBJ2-1	ASSQLRDSRGNEQF
13	TRBV6-5	TRBJ2-7	ASSQHRVNAYEQY
13	TRBV18	TRBJ1-2	ASSPAPSREAGYT
11	TRBV5-4	TRBJ2-3	ASSDRVEDTQY
12	TRBV2	TRBJ2-5	ASRAGNLGETQY
13	TRBV4-1	TRBJ1-2	ASSQDVTAPYGYT
17	TRBV2	TRBJ2-3	ASSESWIRLAASTDTQY
12	TRBV5-1	TRBJ2-2	ASREGARTGELF
13	TRBV28	TRBJ2-1	ASKAAPQRHHEQF
16	TRBV4-2	TRBJ1-6	ASSQDRGGQHAHPPLH
13	TRBV19	TRBJ2-1	ASIAGTLPSNEQF
13	TRBV30	TRBJ2-1	ATPSWGQLGNEQF
11	TRBV30	TRBJ2-7	AWVGQGLNEQY
12	TRBV28	TRBJ2-5	ASSFLWEAETQY
13	TRBV6-4	TRBJ2-1	ASSDSGTDYNEQF
14	TRBV4-2	TRBJ2-1	ASSQDLAGRYNEQF
10	TRBV9	TRBJ2-3	ASSADRGKQY
12	TRBV7-9	TRBJ1-2	ASSSATGLGGYT
14	TRBV18	TRBJ2-3	ASSPGIGGRTDTQY
12	TRBV5-4	TRBJ2-2	ASSRGQDTGELF
12	TRBV30	TRBJ2-2	AWSWLARAGELF
12	TRBV6-5	TRBJ2-7	ASSRLQYSYEQY